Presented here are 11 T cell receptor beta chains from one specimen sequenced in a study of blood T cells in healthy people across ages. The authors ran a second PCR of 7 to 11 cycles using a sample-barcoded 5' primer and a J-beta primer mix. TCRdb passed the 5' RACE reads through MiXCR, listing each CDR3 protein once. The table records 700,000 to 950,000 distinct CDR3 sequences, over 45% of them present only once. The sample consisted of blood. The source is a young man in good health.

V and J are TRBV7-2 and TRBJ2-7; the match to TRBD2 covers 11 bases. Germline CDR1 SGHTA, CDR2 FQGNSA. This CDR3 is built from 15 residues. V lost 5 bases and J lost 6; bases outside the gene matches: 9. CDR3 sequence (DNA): TGTGCCAGCAGCGACAATACTAGCGGGAGTTCCGAGCAGTACTTC. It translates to CASSDNTSGSSEQYF. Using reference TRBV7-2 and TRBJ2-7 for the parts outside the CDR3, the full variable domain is GAGVSQSPSNKVTEKGKDVELRCDPISGHTALYWYRQSLGQGLEFLIYFQGNSAPDKSGLPSDRFSAERTGGSVSTLTIQRTQQEDSAVYLCASSDNTSGSSEQYFGPGTRLTVT.

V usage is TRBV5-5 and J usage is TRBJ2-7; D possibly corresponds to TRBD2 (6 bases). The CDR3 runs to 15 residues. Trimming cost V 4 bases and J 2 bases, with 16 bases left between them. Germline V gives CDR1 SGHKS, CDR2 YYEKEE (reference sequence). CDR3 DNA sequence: TGTGCCAGCAGCCTCATCGGGACTCCTGCCTACGAGCAGTACTTC. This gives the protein CASSLIGTPAYEQYF.

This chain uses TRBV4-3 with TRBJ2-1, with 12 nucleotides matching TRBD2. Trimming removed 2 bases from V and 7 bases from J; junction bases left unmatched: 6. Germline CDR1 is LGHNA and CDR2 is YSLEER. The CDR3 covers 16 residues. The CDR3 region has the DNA TGCGCCAGCAGCCAACACCTAGCGGGAGGGCCGAATGAGCAGTTCTTC. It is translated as CASSQHLAGGPNEQFF.

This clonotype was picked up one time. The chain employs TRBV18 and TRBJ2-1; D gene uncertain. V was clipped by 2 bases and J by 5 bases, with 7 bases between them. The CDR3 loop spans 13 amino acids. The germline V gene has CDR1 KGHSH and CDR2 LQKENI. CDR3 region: CASSPYYNNEQFF. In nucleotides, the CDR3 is TGTGCCAGCTCACCATACTACAACAATGAGCAGTTCTTC.

The CDR3 bases are TGCAGTGCTAGAGATCCCGCGGGGGCCAGGTCCTACAATGAGCAGTTCTTC. Its translation is CSARDPAGARSYNEQFF. V and J are TRBV20-1 and TRBJ2-1; weak D call: TRBD2 (7 bases). Trimming took 0 bases from V and 1 from J, leaving 16 bases between them. The CDR3 is 17 amino acids. Germline V gene lookup returns CDR1 DFQATT and CDR2 SNEGSKA (reference sequence).

CDR3 in amino acids: CASSLGGVASSQPQHF. The CDR3 DNA reads as TGTGCCAGCAGTTTAGGGGGTGTAGCTTCGTCTCAGCCCCAGCATTTT. The rearrangement uses TRBV12-3 or TRBV12-4 and TRBJ1-5; no reliable D call. V was pared by 1 base and J by 6 bases, with 16 bases between. CDR3 size: 16 residues.

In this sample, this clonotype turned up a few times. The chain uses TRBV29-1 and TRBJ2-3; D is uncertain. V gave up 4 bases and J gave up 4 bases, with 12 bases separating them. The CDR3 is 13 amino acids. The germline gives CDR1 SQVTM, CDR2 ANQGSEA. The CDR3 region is CSVGLSQPDTQYF. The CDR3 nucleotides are TGCAGCGTTGGGCTGAGCCAGCCAGATACGCAGTATTTT.

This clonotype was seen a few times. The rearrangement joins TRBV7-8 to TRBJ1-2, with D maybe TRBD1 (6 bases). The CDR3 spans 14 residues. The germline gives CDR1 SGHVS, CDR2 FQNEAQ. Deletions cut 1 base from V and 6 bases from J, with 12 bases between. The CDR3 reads CASSLGTGFHGYTF. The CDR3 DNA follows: TGTGCCAGCAGCTTAGGAACAGGGTTTCATGGCTACACCTTC.

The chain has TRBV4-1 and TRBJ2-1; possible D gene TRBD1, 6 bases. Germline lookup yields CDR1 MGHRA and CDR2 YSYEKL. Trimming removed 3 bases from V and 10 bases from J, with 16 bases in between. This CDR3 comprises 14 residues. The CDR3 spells CASSQARGTKEQFF. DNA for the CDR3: TGCGCCAGCAGCCAGGCCAGGGGTACAAAGGAGCAGTTCTTC.

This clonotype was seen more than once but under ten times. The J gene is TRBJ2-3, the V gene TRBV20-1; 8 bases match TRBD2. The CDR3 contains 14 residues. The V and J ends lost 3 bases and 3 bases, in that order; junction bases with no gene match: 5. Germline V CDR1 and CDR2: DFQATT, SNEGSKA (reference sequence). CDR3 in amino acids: CSASGRALTDTQYF. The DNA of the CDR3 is TGCAGTGCTAGCGGGAGGGCCCTGACAGATACGCAGTATTTT.

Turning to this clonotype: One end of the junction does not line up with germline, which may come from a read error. Here the CDR3 DNA reads TGTGCCAGCAGCCAAGATGAGGGTCCTTATGGCTGCACCTTC. It is translated as CASSQDEGPYGCTF. This chain uses TRBV4-2 with TRBJ1-2; D is ambiguous. The V gene's germline CDR1 is LGHNA and CDR2 YNFKEQ. The CDR3 runs 14 residues.